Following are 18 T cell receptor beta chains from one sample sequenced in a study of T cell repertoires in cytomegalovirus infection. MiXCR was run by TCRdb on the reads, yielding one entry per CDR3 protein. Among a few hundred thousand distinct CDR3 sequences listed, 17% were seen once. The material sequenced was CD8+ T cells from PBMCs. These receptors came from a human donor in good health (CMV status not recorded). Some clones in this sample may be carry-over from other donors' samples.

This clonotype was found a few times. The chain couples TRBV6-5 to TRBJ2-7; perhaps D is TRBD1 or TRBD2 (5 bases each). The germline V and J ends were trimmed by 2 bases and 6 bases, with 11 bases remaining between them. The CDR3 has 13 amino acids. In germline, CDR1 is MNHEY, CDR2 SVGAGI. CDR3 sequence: CASSYSPGGEQYF. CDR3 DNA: TGTGCCAGCAGTTACAGTCCTGGGGGCGAGCAGTACTTC.

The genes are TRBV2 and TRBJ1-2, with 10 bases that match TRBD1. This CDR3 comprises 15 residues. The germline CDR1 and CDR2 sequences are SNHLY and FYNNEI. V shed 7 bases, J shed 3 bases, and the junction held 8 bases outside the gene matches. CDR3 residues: CASISVTGGDYGYTF. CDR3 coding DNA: TGTGCCAGCATTTCCGTGACAGGGGGCGACTATGGCTACACCTTC. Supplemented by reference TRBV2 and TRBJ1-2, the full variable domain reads EPEVTQTPSHQVTQMGQEVILRCVPISNHLYFYWYRQILGQKVEFLVSFYNNEISEKSEIFDDQFSVERPDGSNFTLKIRSTKLEDSAMYFCASISVTGGDYGYTFGSGTRLTVV.

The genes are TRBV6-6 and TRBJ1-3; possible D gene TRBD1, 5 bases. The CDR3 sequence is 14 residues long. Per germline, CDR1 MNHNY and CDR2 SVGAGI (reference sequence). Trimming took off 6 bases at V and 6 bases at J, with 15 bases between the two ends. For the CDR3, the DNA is TGTGCCAGCAGGTTTGGCAGCGGGGCAAACACCATATATTTT. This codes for CASRFGSGANTIYF.

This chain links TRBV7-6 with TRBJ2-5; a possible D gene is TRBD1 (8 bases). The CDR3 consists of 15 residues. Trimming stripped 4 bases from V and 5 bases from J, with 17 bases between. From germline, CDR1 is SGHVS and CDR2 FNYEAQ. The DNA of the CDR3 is TGTGCCAGCAGCTCCCCGGACAGGGAGGGGGAGACCCAGTACTTC. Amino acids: CASSSPDREGETQYF.

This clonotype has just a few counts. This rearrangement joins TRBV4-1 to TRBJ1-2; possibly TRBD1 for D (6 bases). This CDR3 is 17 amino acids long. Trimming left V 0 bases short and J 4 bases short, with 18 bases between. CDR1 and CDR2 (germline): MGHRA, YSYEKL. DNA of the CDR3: TGCGCCAGCAGCCAAGAAAAAATCCAGGGGTACGCCTATGGCTACACCTTC. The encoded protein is CASSQEKIQGYAYGYTF.

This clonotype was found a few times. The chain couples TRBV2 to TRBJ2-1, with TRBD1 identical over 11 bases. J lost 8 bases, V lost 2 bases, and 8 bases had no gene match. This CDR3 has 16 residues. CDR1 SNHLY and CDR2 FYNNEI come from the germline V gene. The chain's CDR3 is CASSEYGTGGRDEQFF. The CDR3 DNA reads TGTGCCAGCAGTGAATATGGGACAGGGGGTCGGGATGAGCAGTTCTTC.

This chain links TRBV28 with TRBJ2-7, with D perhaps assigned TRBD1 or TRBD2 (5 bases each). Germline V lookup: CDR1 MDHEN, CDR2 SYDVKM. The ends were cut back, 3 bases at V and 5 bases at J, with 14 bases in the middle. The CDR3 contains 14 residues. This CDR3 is CASSFVRARDEQYF. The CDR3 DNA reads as TGTGCCAGCAGTTTCGTCAGGGCGCGGGACGAGCAGTACTTC.

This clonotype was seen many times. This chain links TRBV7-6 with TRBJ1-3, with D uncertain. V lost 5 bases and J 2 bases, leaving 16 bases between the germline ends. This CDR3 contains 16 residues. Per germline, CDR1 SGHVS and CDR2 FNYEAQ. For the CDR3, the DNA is TGTGCCAGCAGCCCCAGTAGGGCTGGCGCTGGAAACACCATATATTTT. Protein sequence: CASSPSRAGAGNTIYF.

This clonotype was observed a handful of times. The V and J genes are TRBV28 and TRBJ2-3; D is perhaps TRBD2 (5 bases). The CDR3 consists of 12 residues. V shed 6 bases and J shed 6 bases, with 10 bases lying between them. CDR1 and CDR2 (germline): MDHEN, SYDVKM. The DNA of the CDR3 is TGTGCCAGCAGCGGGGTGTTGGATACGCAGTATTTT. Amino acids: CASSGVLDTQYF.

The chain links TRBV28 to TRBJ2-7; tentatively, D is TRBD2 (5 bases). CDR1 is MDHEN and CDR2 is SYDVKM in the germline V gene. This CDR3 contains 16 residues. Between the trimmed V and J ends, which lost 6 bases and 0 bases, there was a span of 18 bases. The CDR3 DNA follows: TGTGCCAGCAGCGCCGGTTGGGGTGGGAGCTCCTACGAGCAGTACTTC. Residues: CASSAGWGGSSYEQYF.

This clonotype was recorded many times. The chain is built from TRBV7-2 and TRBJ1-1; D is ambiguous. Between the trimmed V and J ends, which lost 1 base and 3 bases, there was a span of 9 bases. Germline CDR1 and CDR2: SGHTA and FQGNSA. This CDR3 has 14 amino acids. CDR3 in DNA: TGTGCCAGCAGCTTAGAGGGCGCGGACACTGAAGCTTTCTTT. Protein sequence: CASSLEGADTEAFF.

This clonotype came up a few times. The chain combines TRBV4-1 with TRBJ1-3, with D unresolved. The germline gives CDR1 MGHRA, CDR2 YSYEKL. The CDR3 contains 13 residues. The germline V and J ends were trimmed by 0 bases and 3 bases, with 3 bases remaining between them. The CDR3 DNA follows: TGCGCCAGCAGCCAAGAGGGTGGAAACACCATATATTTT. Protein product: CASSQEGGNTIYF.

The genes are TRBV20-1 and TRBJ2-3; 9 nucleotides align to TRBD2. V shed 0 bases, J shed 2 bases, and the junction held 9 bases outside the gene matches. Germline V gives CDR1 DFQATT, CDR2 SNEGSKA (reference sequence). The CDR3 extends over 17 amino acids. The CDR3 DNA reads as TGCAGTGCTAGAGAAATAGCGGGGGTTGACTTCACAGATACGCAGTATTTT. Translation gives CSAREIAGVDFTDTQYF.

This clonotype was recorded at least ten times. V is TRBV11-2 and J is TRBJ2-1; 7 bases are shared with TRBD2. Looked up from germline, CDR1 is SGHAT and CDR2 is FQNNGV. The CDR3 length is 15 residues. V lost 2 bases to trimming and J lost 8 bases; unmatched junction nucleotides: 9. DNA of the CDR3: TGTGCCAGCAGCTTATCCTCCGAGCGGGGCCATGAGCAGTTCTTC. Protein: CASSLSSERGHEQFF.

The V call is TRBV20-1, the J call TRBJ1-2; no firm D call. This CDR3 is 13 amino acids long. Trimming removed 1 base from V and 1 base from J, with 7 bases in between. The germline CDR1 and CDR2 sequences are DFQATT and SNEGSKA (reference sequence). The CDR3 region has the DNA TGCAGTGCTAGAGGGGGATTTAACTATGGCTACACCTTC. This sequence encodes CSARGGFNYGYTF.

The CDR3: CASTQSPQRSYNEQFF. In nucleotides, the CDR3 is TGTGCCAGCACCCAGTCTCCCCAGCGGTCCTACAATGAGCAGTTCTTC. This sequence joins TRBV6-6 and TRBJ2-1; TRBD2 might be the D (5 bases). V lost 7 bases and J 1 base, leaving 17 bases between the germline ends. This CDR3 comprises 16 residues. Germline CDR1 and CDR2: MNHNY and SVGAGI (reference sequence).

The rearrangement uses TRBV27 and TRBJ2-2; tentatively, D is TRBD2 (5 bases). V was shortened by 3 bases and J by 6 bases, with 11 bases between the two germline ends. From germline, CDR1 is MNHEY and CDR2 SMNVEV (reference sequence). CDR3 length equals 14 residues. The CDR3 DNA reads TGTGCCAGCAGTTTGGGTAGCGCCCCCGGGGAGCTGTTTTTT. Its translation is CASSLGSAPGELFF.

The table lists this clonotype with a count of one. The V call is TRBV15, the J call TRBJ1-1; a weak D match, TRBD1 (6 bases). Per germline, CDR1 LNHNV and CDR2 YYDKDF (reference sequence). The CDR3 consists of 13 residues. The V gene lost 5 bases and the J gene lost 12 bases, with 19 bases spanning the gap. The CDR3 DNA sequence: TGTGCCACCAGCGCCACACAGGGCCCCGAGTCTTTCTTT. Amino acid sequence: CATSATQGPESFF.